The 20 T cell receptor beta chains reported below all come from one sample, sequenced in a study of T cells in women clearing cervical HPV infection. The repertoire was sequenced with immunoSEQ multiplex PCR; TCRdb's copy has only in-frame clones and lacks some. The sample shows about 30,000 clones, and 3% to 4% sits with its ten largest clones. The sequenced sample was blood buffy coat. These receptors originate from a woman between 18 and 70 years old with a cervical HPV16 infection that either progressed to CIN3+ or cleared (not recorded which).

Details on this clone: The CDR3 extends 3 residues past the end of the read, so its final part is completed from the germline J gene. This chain links TRBV6-2 or TRBV6-3 with TRBJ2-2; possible D gene TRBD1, 5 bases. The germline CDR1 and CDR2 sequences are MNHEY and SVGEGT. This CDR3 has 15 residues. CDR3 bases read: TGTGCCAGCAGTTACAGGGGCTCTGGGGCCAACGTG. It yields the protein CASSYRGSGANV. The full-length CDR3 reads as CASSYRGSGANVLFF.

The chain's CDR3 is CSGFPPDRGSYEQYF. The sequenced CDR3 bases are TGCAGTGGGTTCCCCCCGGACAGGGGGTCCTACGAG. This sequence joins TRBV20-1 and TRBJ2-7, with 10 bases that match TRBD1. Sequencing ends 3 residues short of the CDR3 end; the germline J gene provides the rest. Trimming cost V 7 bases and J 1 base; bases outside gene matches: 10. Germline-derived CDR1 and CDR2 are DFQATT and SNEGSKA (reference sequence). CDR3 length: 15 amino acids.

Regarding this clone: The read gets to within 3 residues of the CDR3 end, and the germline J gene fills in the rest. Other DNA sequences in this specimen translate into the identical CDR3. This chain links TRBV20-1 with TRBJ2-7; D is perhaps TRBD2 (6 bases). From germline, CDR1 is DFQATT and CDR2 SNEGSKA (reference sequence). The CDR3 loop spans 15 amino acids. Trimming took off 3 bases at V and 0 bases at J, with 15 bases between the two ends. CDR3 in amino acids: CSARGISGSSYEQYF. The CDR3 DNA, read in part, is TGCAGTGCTAGGGGCATTAGCGGTTCCTCCTACGAG.

Notes on this clone: At one boundary the junction diverges from the germline segment, which might be a read error. The read ends 3 residues before the CDR3 terminus; that terminus is restored from the germline J gene. The same CDR3 arises from other DNA sequences in this sample as well. This rearrangement joins TRBV7-2 to TRBJ1-3, with D hard to call. CDR3 size: 15 residues. CDR1 is SGHTA, CDR2 FQGNSA, per germline. The CDR3 protein is CASSLVTVSGNTIYF. The sequenced part of the CDR3 DNA is TGTGCCAGCAGCTTAGTTACAGTCTCAGGAAACACT.

Regarding this clone: Read coverage stops 3 residues before the CDR3 terminus; the germline J gene supplies the remainder. The chain has TRBV6-2 or TRBV6-3 and TRBJ2-4, with TRBD1 as a possible D gene (6 bases). V lost 5 bases and J 1 base, leaving 15 bases between the germline ends. The CDR3 is 16 residues long. CDR1 is MNHEY, CDR2 SVGEGT, per germline. The CDR3 DNA, read in part, is TGTGCCAGCAGTACGGGACACCTGTGGGCCAAAAACATT. This codes for CASSTGHLWAKNI. In full, the CDR3 reads CASSTGHLWAKNIQYF.

To note about this clone: The read comes to an end 3 residues before the CDR3 does, leaving the germline J gene to fill in the end. This chain links TRBV5-1 with TRBJ2-5; a weak D match, TRBD1 (5 bases). The germline V and J ends were trimmed by 4 bases and 5 bases, with 12 bases remaining between them. The CDR3 runs to 13 residues. Looked up from germline, CDR1 is SGHRS and CDR2 is YFSETQ. The sequenced CDR3 bases are TGCGCCAGCAGCCTTGGGGCCGGGGAGACC. It translates to CASSLGAGET. The full-length CDR3 reads as CASSLGAGETQYF.

Comment on this clone: Read data end 3 residues before the CDR3 end; the end is taken from the germline J gene. V usage is TRBV18 and J usage is TRBJ1-2; D call uncertain. The germline CDR1 and CDR2 sequences are KGHSH and LQKENI. The CDR3 has 18 amino acids. The CDR3 region is CASSPPYGQASHSYDYTF. The sequenced part of the CDR3 DNA is TGTGCCAGCTCACCACCCTATGGCCAGGCCTCACACTCCTACGAC.

A note on this clone: The DNA ends 3 residues before the CDR3 does, and the rest of the CDR3 is filled in from the germline J gene. V and J are TRBV7-2 and TRBJ2-5; TRBD2 aligns across 8 bases. The V and J ends lost 5 bases and 5 bases, in that order; junction bases with no gene match: 7. Germline loops: CDR1 SGHTA, CDR2 FQGNSA. This CDR3 is built from 14 residues. CDR3 sequence reads: CASSPRGGSETQYF. The DNA read from the CDR3 is TGTGCCAGCAGCCCCCGGGGGGGTAGTGAGACC.

On this clone itself: The sequenced fragment ends 3 residues before the CDR3 boundary, so the rest is inferred from the germline J gene. The gene calls are TRBV6-1 and TRBJ2-5; 10 positions agree with TRBD1. Germline V gene lookup returns CDR1 MNHNS and CDR2 SASEGT. This CDR3 contains 14 residues. With V trimmed by 3 bases and J by 4 bases, 2 bases remained unmatched. The CDR3 DNA, read in part, is TGTGCCAGCAGTGACGGGGACAGGGGAGAGACC. Protein sequence: CASSDGDRGET. The complete CDR3 protein is CASSDGDRGETQYF.

The part of the CDR3 DNA that was read is TGTGCCAGCAGCTTAAGTGGGGACAGTGGCTACGAG. It encodes CASSLSGDSGYE. The full CDR3 protein is CASSLSGDSGYEQYF. The V call is TRBV7-3, the J call TRBJ2-7, with 7 bases identical to TRBD1. The read halts 3 residues ahead of the CDR3 end, with the missing end drawn from the germline J gene. Germline assignment: CDR1 SGHTA and CDR2 FQGTGA. The CDR3 length is 15 residues. Trimming took 1 base from V and 3 from J; bases not matched to a gene: 6.

CDR3: CASRRSGLADSYNEQFF. The sequenced CDR3 bases are TGTGCCAGCAGGCGAAGTGGGCTAGCGGACTCCTACAATGAG. This chain links TRBV2 with TRBJ2-1, with 7 bases that match TRBD2. The missing CDR3 end, 3 residues past where the read stops, is filled in from the germline J gene. This CDR3 has 17 amino acids. Germline CDR1 SNHLY, CDR2 FYNNEI. V shed 6 bases, J shed 0 bases, and the junction held 11 bases outside the gene matches.

In the case of this clone: From the germline J gene comes the end of the CDR3, since the read stops 3 residues before it. The genes are TRBV29-1 and TRBJ1-2; D perhaps matches TRBD1 (5 bases). The V end lost 7 bases, the J end lost 0 bases, and 12 bases lay between the germline ends. Germline values: CDR1 SQVTM, CDR2 ANQGSEA. This CDR3 is built from 13 residues. Here the CDR3 reads CSASTATNYGYTF. The sequenced CDR3 bases are TGCAGCGCCTCGACAGCAACTAACTATGGC.

Points on this clone: Read data end 3 residues before the CDR3 end; the end is taken from the germline J gene. The chain recombines TRBV29-1 with TRBJ1-1, with a tentative D call TRBD1 (6 bases). V dropped 4 bases and J dropped 2 bases, with 11 bases sitting between them. Per germline, CDR1 SQVTM and CDR2 ANQGSEA. CDR3 length: 13 residues. This chain's CDR3 is CSVGSGANTEAFF. Partial CDR3 DNA: TGCAGCGTTGGGTCAGGGGCCAACACTGAA.

About this clone: From the germline J gene comes the end of the CDR3, since the read stops 3 residues before it. The chain has TRBV7-9 and TRBJ1-1; a weak D match, TRBD1 (6 bases). There are 12 residues in the CDR3. Germline-derived CDR1 and CDR2 are SEHNR and FQNEAQ (reference sequence). The sequenced CDR3 bases are TGTGCCAGCAGCTCGGACAGCGAAGAA. Its protein product is CASSSDSEE. The full CDR3 protein is CASSSDSEEAFF.

Of note for this clone: The read terminates 3 residues before the CDR3 end, so the remaining end is supplied by the germline J gene. V is TRBV20-1 and J is TRBJ1-2; 11 bases align to TRBD1. The germline V gene encodes CDR1 DFQATT and CDR2 SNEGSKA (reference sequence). The V gene end was trimmed by 6 bases and the J gene end by 5 bases; junction bases not matched to a gene: 11. The CDR3 contains 15 residues. The sequenced part of the CDR3 DNA is TGCAGTGCCGGAAGTGGGACAGGGGGAGAGTATGGC. Its protein product is CSAGSGTGGEYG. The full CDR3 reads CSAGSGTGGEYGYTF.

As concerns this clone: The DNA ends 3 residues before the CDR3 does, and the rest of the CDR3 is filled in from the germline J gene. The genes are TRBV30 and TRBJ1-2; the D is unclear. V was shortened by 3 bases and J by 3 bases, with 20 bases between the two germline ends. The germline gives CDR1 GTSNPN, CDR2 SVGIG (reference sequence). The CDR3 contains 16 residues. The sequenced CDR3 bases are TGTGCCTGGAGCCGTTCCCCCCCGCGCTTAGACTATGGC. This translates into CAWSRSPPRLDYG. The whole CDR3 is CAWSRSPPRLDYGYTF.

On this clone itself: The read stops 3 residues short of the end of the CDR3; the missing end is completed from the germline J gene. This chain links TRBV19 with TRBJ2-5; D is uncertain. The CDR3 loop spans 13 amino acids. V was trimmed by 3 bases and J by 2 bases, leaving 7 bases between them. Germline CDR1 LNHDA, CDR2 SQIVND (reference sequence). CDR3 DNA, as far as it was read: TGTGCCAGTAGTATTCTCGGGCAAGAGACC. Its translation is CASSILGQET. The entire CDR3 sequence reads CASSILGQETQYF.

About this clone: Read data end 3 residues before the CDR3 end; the end is taken from the germline J gene. The chain is built from TRBV7-2 and TRBJ1-2; 8 nucleotides match TRBD1. CDR1 and CDR2 from the germline V gene are SGHTA and FQGNSA. The CDR3 is 14 amino acids. V shed 5 bases, J shed 4 bases, and the junction held 6 bases outside the gene matches. CDR3 residues: CASSTRQGPYGYTF. Partial CDR3 DNA: TGTGCCAGCAGCACCAGACAGGGGCCCTATGGC.

As regards this clone: Read coverage stops 3 residues before the CDR3 terminus; the germline J gene supplies the remainder. The chain links TRBV28 to TRBJ2-4; D is ambiguous. This CDR3 is built from 16 residues. With 6 bases removed from V and 3 bases from J, the gap between germline ends came to 18 bases. Germline V gives CDR1 MDHEN, CDR2 SYDVKM. CDR3 loop: CASSPVIALGKNIQYF. The covered CDR3 bases are TGTGCCAGCAGCCCTGTCATAGCTCTAGGCAAAAACATT.

Note on this clone: From the germline J gene comes the end of the CDR3, since the read stops 3 residues before it. J is TRBJ1-2 and V is TRBV28; 9 nucleotides match TRBD1. This CDR3 has 14 amino acids. Germline V lookup: CDR1 MDHEN, CDR2 SYDVKM. CDR3 protein: CASSRGQGREGYTF. The CDR3 DNA, read in part, is TGTGCCAGCAGCAGGGGACAGGGAAGAGAAGGC.